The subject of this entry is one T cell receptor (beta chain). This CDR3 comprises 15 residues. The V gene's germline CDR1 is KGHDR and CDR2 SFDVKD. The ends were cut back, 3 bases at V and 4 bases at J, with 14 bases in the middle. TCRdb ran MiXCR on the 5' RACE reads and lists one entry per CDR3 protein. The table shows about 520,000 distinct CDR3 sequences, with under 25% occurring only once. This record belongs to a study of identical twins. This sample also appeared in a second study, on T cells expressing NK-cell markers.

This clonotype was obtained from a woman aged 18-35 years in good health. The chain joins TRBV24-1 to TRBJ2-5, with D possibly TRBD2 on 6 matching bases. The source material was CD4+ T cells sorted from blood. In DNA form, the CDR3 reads TGTGCCACCAGTGATCCGCGGGCAGCGGGAGAGACCCAGTACTTC. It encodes CATSDPRAAGETQYF.